The sequence of this T cell receptor (beta chain) was determined in a study of T cells after yellow fever vaccination. The germline V gene has CDR1 MNHNS and CDR2 SASEGT. With 5 bases removed from V and 2 bases from J, the gap between germline ends came to 17 bases. This CDR3 is 16 amino acids long. In TCRdb, the 5' RACE reads were re-called with MiXCR into one record per CDR3 protein. The sample yields approximately 600,000 distinct CDR3 sequences, 9% to 15% seen once. The chain recombines TRBV6-1 with TRBJ2-3; tentatively, D is TRBD1 or TRBD2 (5 bases each). The receptor comes from a young man who received the YFV17D yellow fever vaccine. Sequences were derived from PBMCs, sampled on the day of the yellow fever booster vaccination. This CDR3 reads CASSPIPGPATDTQYF. The CDR3 coding sequence is TGTGCCAGCAGTCCCATCCCGGGACCTGCCACAGATACGCAGTATTTT.